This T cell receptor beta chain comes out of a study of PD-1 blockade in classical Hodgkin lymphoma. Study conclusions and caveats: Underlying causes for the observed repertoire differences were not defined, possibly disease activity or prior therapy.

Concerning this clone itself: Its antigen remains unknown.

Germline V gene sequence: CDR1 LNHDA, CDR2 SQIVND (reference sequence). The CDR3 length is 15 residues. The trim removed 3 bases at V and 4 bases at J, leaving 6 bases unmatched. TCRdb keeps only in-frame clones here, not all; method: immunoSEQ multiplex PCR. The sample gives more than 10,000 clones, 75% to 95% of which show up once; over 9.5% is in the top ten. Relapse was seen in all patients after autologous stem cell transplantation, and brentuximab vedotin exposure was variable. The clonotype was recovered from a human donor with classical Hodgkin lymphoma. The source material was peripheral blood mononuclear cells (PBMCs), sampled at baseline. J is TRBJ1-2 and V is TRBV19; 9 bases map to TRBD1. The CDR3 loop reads CASSILGQGAYGYTF. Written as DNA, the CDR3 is TGTGCCAGTAGTATTCTGGGACAGGGCGCCTATGGCTACACCTTC.